This T cell receptor (beta chain) was identified in a study of blood T cells in healthy people across ages. Using a J-beta primer mix together with a sample-barcoded 5' primer, a second PCR was run for about 7 to 12 cycles. TCRdb itself ran the 5' RACE reads through MiXCR, one entry per CDR3 protein. The sample lists over 950,000 distinct CDR3 sequences, more than 30% occurring once. Trimming cost V 6 bases and J 5 bases, with 12 bases left between them. The CDR3 contains 13 residues. Germline V gene lookup returns CDR1 MDHEN and CDR2 SYDVKM. Sequencing was carried out using blood. V gene TRBV28 combines with J gene TRBJ2-3; D possibly corresponds to TRBD2 (5 bases). The receptor comes from a man between 18 and 35 years old in good health. The CDR3 DNA sequence: TGTGCCAGCAGAGACGGGGTCAAAGATACGCAGTATTTT. It yields the protein CASRDGVKDTQYF. Filled out from reference TRBV28 and TRBJ2-3, the complete variable domain reads DVKVTQSSRYLVKRTGEKVFLECVQDMDHENMFWYRQDPGLGLRLIYFSYDVKMKEKGDIPEGYSVSREKKERFSLILESASTNQTSMYLCASRDGVKDTQYFGPGTRLTVL.